The rows below give T cell receptor beta chains drawn from one sample of a study of shared clonotypes between healthy human individuals. Repertoires were generated with immunoSEQ multiplex PCR, while TCRdb's copy carries only in-frame clones and drops some. The sample lists about 2.2 million clones, roughly 93% seen once, with approximately 1.7% in the top ten. Sequenced: naive CD8+ T cells from PBMCs. The source of these receptors is a man aged 18 to 29 in good health. Some clones in this sample may be carry-over from other donors' samples. CDR3s include the opening cysteine and the closing phenylalanine or tryptophan. A D gene is named only where the DNA matches it firmly. Clone size is given for some rows only: seen once, a few or many times, or a class if the clone is expanded.

d_call	clone_size	cdr3_length	v_call	j_call	cdr3_nt	cdr3_aa
-	-	15	TRBV4-3	TRBJ2-7	TGCGCCAGCAGCCAAGATGATAAGGGCCCCTACGAGCAGTACTTC	CASSQDDKGPYEQYF
-	-	14	TRBV25-1	TRBJ1-5	TGTGCCAGCAGCGCCGGTGATAGCAATCAGCCCCAGCATTTT	CASSAGDSNQPQHF
TRBD1	-	15	TRBV19	TRBJ2-1	TGTGCCACCATCACGGGGACAGGGAATCGGGATGAGCAGTTCTTC	CATITGTGNRDEQFF
-	-	13	TRBV5-5	TRBJ1-5	TGTGCCAGCAGCTTGTCAGACAATCAGCCCCAGCATTTT	CASSLSDNQPQHF
-	-	12	TRBV18	TRBJ2-7	TGTGCCAGCACGGATTCCACCTACGAGCAGTACTTC	CASTDSTYEQYF
TRBD2	-	16	TRBV4-1	TRBJ2-7	TGCGCCAGCAGCCAATTGGGACTAGCGCCGGGGTACGAGCAGTACTTC	CASSQLGLAPGYEQYF
TRBD1	-	16	TRBV5-1	TRBJ2-2	TGCGCCAGCAGTTTAGCGGGACAGGGGTACACCGGGGAGCTGTTTTTT	CASSLAGQGYTGELFF
TRBD2	once	15	TRBV9	TRBJ2-1	TGTGCCAGCAGCGTGGGAGGGATATTTAACAATGAGCAGTTCTTC	CASSVGGIFNNEQFF
TRBD2	-	17	TRBV10-3	TRBJ2-1	TGTGCCATCAGTGAGAAAATAGTAGCGGGAGGGTACAATGAGCAGTTCTTC	CAISEKIVAGGYNEQFF
TRBD2	-	19	TRBV4-1	TRBJ2-1	TGCGCCAGCAGCCCTGGACTAGCGGGAGTCGCCCACTCCTACAATGAGCAGTTCTTC	CASSPGLAGVAHSYNEQFF
-	-	16	TRBV4-2	TRBJ2-1	TGTGCCAGCAGCCAAGAGTTCGGGGTGAGGTACAATGAGCAGTTCTTC	CASSQEFGVRYNEQFF
-	-	16	TRBV19	TRBJ1-2	TGTGCCAGTAGTATAGGATTCCCCGGACAGAACTATGGCTACACCTTC	CASSIGFPGQNYGYTF
-	-	14	TRBV6-1	TRBJ1-5	TGTGCCAGCAGTGAAGGGGGGCGCAATCAGCCCCAGCATTTT	CASSEGGRNQPQHF
-	once	15	TRBV6-5	TRBJ1-1	TGTGCCAGCAGTTATTCACAGGGCCCAGGGACTGAAGCTTTCTTT	CASSYSQGPGTEAFF
-	-	14	TRBV28	TRBJ2-2	TGTGCCAGCAGGTCCCAGGTCAGCACCGGGGAGCTGTTTTTT	CASRSQVSTGELFF
-	-	13	TRBV5-1	TRBJ2-2	TGCGCCAGCAGCTTGGATCCTAGGGGGGAGCTGTTTTTT	CASSLDPRGELFF
-	-	13	TRBV5-1	TRBJ2-1	TGCGCCAGCGTCGGATCACGTCGGGATGAGCAGTTCTTC	CASVGSRRDEQFF
-	-	13	TRBV30	TRBJ1-5	TGTGCCTGGAGTAGGGGAGGGGTTCAGCCCCAGCATTTT	CAWSRGGVQPQHF
TRBD1	-	14	TRBV9	TRBJ1-1	TGTGCCAGCAGCGTGGGACAGGTTGGGACTGAAGCTTTCTTT	CASSVGQVGTEAFF
-	-	13	TRBV4-1	TRBJ2-1	TGCGCCAGCAGCCAAGATCGAGCAGGAGGGCAGTTCTTC	CASSQDRAGGQFF
-	-	14	TRBV27	TRBJ2-5	TGTGCCAGCAGTTTATACCCTCAGGAAGAGACCCAGTACTTC	CASSLYPQEETQYF
-	-	14	TRBV6-6	TRBJ1-5	TGTGCCAGCAGTTACTCGAAAACACATCAGCCCCAGCATTTT	CASSYSKTHQPQHF
-	-	15	TRBV25-1	TRBJ1-2	TGTGCCAGCAGTATTGTTGGTGTCGGACGCGGGGGCTACACCTTC	CASSIVGVGRGGYTF
-	-	13	TRBV18	TRBJ1-2	TGTGCCAGCCTAAACTGGCCTAACTATGGCTACACCTTC	CASLNWPNYGYTF
TRBD2	-	16	TRBV7-2	TRBJ2-2	TGTGCCAGCAACTCTCGGACTAGCGAGCACACCGGGGAGCTGTTTTTT	CASNSRTSEHTGELFF
TRBD2	-	16	TRBV29-1	TRBJ2-1	TGCAGCGGATTGGGACTAGCGGGAGTAGCCCACAATGAGCAGTTCTTC	CSGLGLAGVAHNEQFF
-	-	17	TRBV11-2	TRBJ1-4	TGTGCCAGCAGCTTAGGATGGCGCAGGGCGGCGGATGAAAAACTGTTTTTT	CASSLGWRRAADEKLFF
-	-	23	TRBV5-1	TRBJ2-1	TGCGCCAGCAGGGGGCCTGGGGCTGAGGTAGCGCCGATCCCTTATAGCTCCTACAATGAGCAGTTCTTC	CASRGPGAEVAPIPYSSYNEQFF
-	-	13	TRBV28	TRBJ2-7	TGTGCCAGCAGCGTTCGACAGGACTACGAGCAGTACTTC	CASSVRQDYEQYF
-	-	14	TRBV9	TRBJ2-7	TGTGCCAGCAGCGTAGGGCATGGAGGGTACGAGCAGTACTTC	CASSVGHGGYEQYF
-	-	15	TRBV7-2	TRBJ2-5	TGTGCCAGCAGCTTCCTTACAGGTCGAGGAGAGACCCAGTACTTC	CASSFLTGRGETQYF
TRBD1	few	15	TRBV6-6	TRBJ1-2	TGTGCCAGCAGGGATGGGACAGGGATCCTCTATGGCTACACCTTC	CASRDGTGILYGYTF
-	-	14	TRBV27	TRBJ1-5	TGTGCCAGCAGTTTAGGACGGATGAATCAGCCCCAGCATTTT	CASSLGRMNQPQHF
-	-	14	TRBV10-3	TRBJ1-5	TGTGCCATCAGGGACCCAGATAGCAATCAGCCCCAGCATTTT	CAIRDPDSNQPQHF
-	-	15	TRBV4-3	TRBJ2-7	TGCGCCAGCAGCCAAGGTATCGGCATCGGCTACGAGCAGTACTTC	CASSQGIGIGYEQYF
-	-	16	TRBV13	TRBJ2-2	TGTGCCAGCAGCTCTAGTCGGGGGACGAGCACCGGGGAGCTGTTTTTT	CASSSSRGTSTGELFF
-	-	16	TRBV19	TRBJ2-7	TGTGCCAGTAGTCCGGCTAAGGGATCAGGCTCCTACGAGCAGTACTTC	CASSPAKGSGSYEQYF
-	-	14	TRBV7-3	TRBJ2-7	TGTGCCAGCAGCTTATTCGGTGGGTCCCTCGAGCAGTACTTC	CASSLFGGSLEQYF
-	-	15	TRBV28	TRBJ2-7	TGTGCCAGCAGCCGAGGGCGAAAAGGGGCCTACGAGCAGTACTTC	CASSRGRKGAYEQYF
TRBD2	-	14	TRBV6-5	TRBJ2-1	TGTGCCAGCAGCCCGGGACTAGGAGTCCATGAGCAGTTCTTC	CASSPGLGVHEQFF
-	-	15	TRBV5-6	TRBJ1-1	TGTGCCAGCAGCCCCGGGCCCGGCCTGAACACTGAAGCTTTCTTT	CASSPGPGLNTEAFF
-	-	15	TRBV19	TRBJ2-3	TGTGCCAGTAGTGACTTGACAGGTTATTCAGATACGCAGTATTTT	CASSDLTGYSDTQYF
-	-	15	TRBV11-2	TRBJ2-7	TGTGCCAGCAGCTTAGGGAGCAGGGCGGATTACGAGCAGTACTTC	CASSLGSRADYEQYF
TRBD2	-	15	TRBV19	TRBJ2-3	TGTGCCAGTAGTATAGACGCGGGAGTTTCAGATACGCAGTATTTT	CASSIDAGVSDTQYF
TRBD1	-	14	TRBV9	TRBJ2-7	TGTGCCAGCAGCGACGACAGGGGCTCCTACGAGCAGTACTTC	CASSDDRGSYEQYF
-	-	14	TRBV9	TRBJ2-5	TGTGCCAGCAGCGTAGGAGGGCCCTTAGAGACCCAGTACTTC	CASSVGGPLETQYF
-	-	11	TRBV30	TRBJ2-5	TGTGCCTGGAGTGGGCAGGAGACCCAGTACTTC	CAWSGQETQYF
-	-	14	TRBV27	TRBJ2-7	TGTGCCAGCAGTCGGACCCCGTATGCCTACGAGCAGTACTTC	CASSRTPYAYEQYF
TRBD1	-	17	TRBV4-1	TRBJ2-7	TGCGCCAGCAGCCAACCTTACCGGGACAGGACTATCTACGAGCAGTACTTC	CASSQPYRDRTIYEQYF
-	-	15	TRBV11-2	TRBJ2-7	TGTGCCAGCAGCCTCCCGCAGGTCAGCTCCTACGAGCAGTACTTC	CASSLPQVSSYEQYF
TRBD1	-	19	TRBV4-1	TRBJ2-6	TGCGCCAGCAGCCAAGAGATAGCAGGGACAGTCCGACGGGCCAACGTCCTGACTTTC	CASSQEIAGTVRRANVLTF
TRBD2	-	16	TRBV9	TRBJ2-1	TGTGCCAGCAGCTCCCCGACTAGCGGGAGCGTGGGTGAGCAGTTCTTC	CASSSPTSGSVGEQFF
-	-	12	TRBV29-1	TRBJ1-1	TGCAGCGTTGTAAGGGAAGACACTGAAGCTTTCTTT	CSVVREDTEAFF
-	-	13	TRBV7-8	TRBJ2-7	TGTGCCAGCAGCTTCGGCGGCTCCTACGAGCAGTACTTC	CASSFGGSYEQYF
-	-	12	TRBV7-9	TRBJ1-2	TGTGCCAGCCAGCGTCGGGGGGACGGCTACACCTTC	CASQRRGDGYTF